A single sample is the source of the 13 T cell receptor beta chains below, sequenced in a study of human T cells and chemical hapten exposure. TCRdb called the RACE reads again in MiXCR, with one record for every CDR3 protein. The repertoire holds approximately 90,000 distinct CDR3 sequences, roughly 12% seen once, with approximately 2.1% in the top ten. Time point in this sample: patch test 1, 2 weeks after DPC sensitization. As to treatment: therapeutic diphenylcyclopropenone sensitization with weekly scalp DPC. Sample: whole blood, taken in connection with sensitization to the hapten diphenylcyclopropenone (DPC). Source of these receptors: a woman aged 40 to 49 with alopecia areata. Some clones in this sample may be carry-over from other donors' samples.

In its sample, this clonotype was seen many times. The CDR3 loop reads CAIMTVGGDEQFF. The CDR3 nucleotides read TGTGCCATCATGACAGTTGGTGGAGATGAGCAGTTCTTC. The rearrangement links TRBV10-3 to TRBJ2-1; the D gene is possibly TRBD1 (5 bases). In germline, CDR1 is ENHRY, CDR2 SYGVKD. With 7 bases removed from V and 8 bases from J, the gap between germline ends came to 15 bases. The CDR3 covers 13 residues.

This clonotype was observed at least ten times. The germline gene is not matched at one end of the junction; a read error may be the cause. This chain joins TRBV6-2 or TRBV6-3 and TRBJ2-1; 7 nucleotides agree with TRBD2. The length of the CDR3 is 12 residues. The germline gives CDR1 MNHEY, CDR2 SVGEGT. The CDR3 here is CASRYSREKQFF. Written as DNA, the CDR3 is TGTGCCAGCAGATACTCGCGGGAGAAGCAGTTCTTC.

Many counts were recorded for this clonotype. CDR3 in DNA: TGTGCCAGCAGGGACCTTCAAGAGACCCAGTACTTC. Its translation is CASRDLQETQYF. V gene TRBV7-3 combines with J gene TRBJ2-5, with D unclear. The CDR3 spans 12 residues. Germline assignment: CDR1 SGHTA and CDR2 FQGTGA. V gave up 6 bases and J gave up 2 bases, with 7 bases separating them.

This rearrangement joins TRBV5-1 to TRBJ2-5, with 8 bases lining up with TRBD2. Germline V gives CDR1 SGHRS, CDR2 YFSETQ. V lost 6 bases, J lost 5 bases, and 18 bases stayed unmatched. The CDR3 contains 17 residues. CDR3 sequence (DNA): TGCGCCAGCAACCCGGCCCCGGGTGGGAGCGGGAGTGAGACCCAGTACTTC. It codes for CASNPAPGGSGSETQYF.

The chain links TRBV20-1 to TRBJ2-4, with 7 bases identical to TRBD1. The CDR3 loop spans 13 amino acids. V lost 6 bases and J lost 15; bases outside the gene matches: 17. Germline CDR1 is DFQATT and CDR2 is SNEGSKA (reference sequence). The CDR3 reads CSATRGGQGRRYF. CDR3 DNA sequence: TGCAGTGCCACTAGAGGGGGCCAGGGCAGAAGGTACTTC.

This chain joins TRBV4-2 and TRBJ2-1, with D possibly being TRBD2 (6 bases). V was pared by 2 bases and J by 10 bases, with 18 bases between. The CDR3 is 15 residues long. Germline-derived CDR1 and CDR2 are LGHNA and YNFKEQ. The DNA of the CDR3 is TGTGCCAGCAGCCAACCTGAGGCGGGATTCTACGAGCAGTTCTTC. This translates into CASSQPEAGFYEQFF.

V is TRBV6-4 and J is TRBJ2-2, with TRBD2 matching 12 bases. V shed 4 bases and J 1 base; nucleotides not matched to a gene: 1. This CDR3 has 16 residues. Germline V lookup: CDR1 MRHNA, CDR2 SNTAGT. CDR3: CASSGTSGMNTGELFF. The CDR3 DNA follows: TGTGCCAGCAGTGGGACTAGCGGGATGAACACCGGGGAGCTGTTTTTT.

This chain uses TRBV19 with TRBJ1-5, with D hard to call. Per the germline V gene, CDR1 is LNHDA and CDR2 is SQIVND (reference sequence). The V end was cut by 3 bases, the J end by 4 bases, with 16 bases between. The CDR3 spans 16 residues. CDR3 in DNA: TGTGCCAGTAGTATGGGGTACGGAGGAACAAATCAGCCCCAGCATTTT. It translates to CASSMGYGGTNQPQHF.

As concerns this clonotype: A much larger clone differs from this one at a single base, so this may be a read error. This sequence joins TRBV29-1 and TRBJ1-1; the D is unclear. The length of the CDR3 is 13 residues. Germline V gives CDR1 SQVTM, CDR2 ANQGSEA. CDR3 nucleotide sequence: TGCAGCGTTGTAAGGCTATTGGGCACTGAATCTTTCTTT. It encodes CSVVRLLGTESFF.

The chain joins TRBV6-1 to TRBJ2-7; D is perhaps TRBD1 (6 bases). The V gene's germline CDR1 is MNHNS and CDR2 SASEGT. CDR3 length: 15 amino acids. V was pared by 6 bases and J by 1 base, with 16 bases between. The CDR3 bases are TGTGCCAGCAGGCTAGAGGACAGTTTTTCCTACGAGCAGTACTTC. This translates into CASRLEDSFSYEQYF.

J is TRBJ2-3 and V is TRBV30; unclear D gene. Germline CDR1 GTSNPN, CDR2 SVGIG (reference sequence). This CDR3 is built from 13 residues. The V end lost 2 bases, the J end lost 6 bases, and 12 bases lay between the germline ends. For the CDR3, the DNA is TGTGCCTGGAGTATGGGATTTTCCGATACGCAGTATTTT. Its protein is CAWSMGFSDTQYF.

Written as DNA, the CDR3 is TGCGCCAGCAGCCCCAGGGGTCTAGCAAATGAGCAGTTCTTC. It codes for CASSPRGLANEQFF. The chain has TRBV4-1 and TRBJ2-1, with D maybe TRBD1 (6 bases). From germline, CDR1 is MGHRA and CDR2 YSYEKL. Trimming removed 4 bases at V and 7 bases at J, with 14 bases between. CDR3 length equals 14 residues.

The V gene is TRBV28, the J gene TRBJ2-2; TRBD2 aligns across 9 bases. The germline V gene has CDR1 MDHEN and CDR2 SYDVKM. After removal of 5 bases from V and 5 bases from J, the junction contained 6 bases not matched to a gene. This CDR3 contains 15 residues. The CDR3 nucleotides are TGTGCCAGCAGTGGGTCTGCGGGAGGGACCGGGGAGCTGTTTTTT. Protein: CASSGSAGGTGELFF.